The text below deals with one TCR beta chain. Its antigen remains unidentified. Base quality data are lacking; no much larger clone is found one base away. This record belongs to a study of brain T cells in children with intractable seizures (dated by TCRdb to about 2021). For the wider study: A NanoString immunology panel was first used to screen resected brain tissue from some 51 pediatric epilepsy surgery cases for immune gene transcripts. Among the approximately twelve selected surgery cases, pre-surgery blood was additionally sequenced for eight, leaving four cases with brain tissue only.

Study-level results and caveats: Viral specificity was inferred only from CDR3 sequence similarity, and patients' HCMV serostatus was unknown. Because sequencing depth was different between pre-surgery and post-surgery blood, clones absent from the pre-surgery sample may reflect undersampling.

What this sample's time point label stands for: blood from clinic visit 5 months post-surgery; TSC patient then seizure free. Surgery cases with the highest brain T cell transcript signatures were selected for TCR beta chain sequencing of brain tissue and, where available, blood. Prior to surgery, the patients had been treated with at least one anti-epileptic drug. The TCR-sequenced patients were children whose drug-resistant epilepsy was caused by tuberous sclerosis complex, focal cortical dysplasia, Rasmussen encephalitis or hemimegalencephaly. The Monarch genomic DNA purification kit was used to extract bulk genomic DNA from unsorted brain tissue and from whole blood. TCR beta chain sequences were generated from genomic DNA using the immunoSEQ assay. As for how the authors treated the data: Any CDR3 sequence that did not begin with the conserved framework cysteine at position 104 was removed by hand. Clonality was calculated as one minus the normalized Shannon's Diversity Index, with values ranging from 0 (maximal diversity) to 1 (oligoclonal). To check whether a given CDR3 had different frequencies in two samples, for example brain versus blood, chi-squared comparison-of-proportions tests were used. Public clonotypes were found by searching immuneACCESS, and the VDJdb browser was used to assess similarity to known antiviral clonotypes. The source is immuneACCESS, and TCRdb retained only in-frame sequences with V and J called. Part of the clones is not carried over; for the studies checked, unresolved V genes explain less than half of this, and the remainder is unexplained. For V, J and clone size, that table is used; D and trimming come from the DNA. The sample includes 340,000 or so clones, with over 90% observed a single time. The top ten constitute 4.5% to 7% of the sample.

From the germline V gene (reference sequence), CDR1 is LGHDT and CDR2 is YNNKEL. The trim is 0 bases for V and 9 bases for J, with a gap of 14 bases between the germline ends. The CDR3 runs 14 amino acids, cysteine and phenylalanine included. Of all the DNA, just the CDR3 is kept, 42 bases in frame from base 1. Sequenced here: peripheral blood, sampled approximately 5 months after surgery. The clonotype comes from a boy under two years old with tuberous sclerosis and intractable seizures. The sequence is built from TRBV3-1 (or the pseudogene TRBV3-2) and TRBJ2-5; there is no confident call for the D gene. The CDR3 protein: CASSQDLVGLAQYF. The sequence in DNA is TGTGCCAGCAGCCAAGACCTCGTGGGATTGGCCCAGTACTTC.